Listed below are T cell receptor beta chains from one sample, sequenced in a study of shared clonotypes between healthy human individuals. This table comes from immunoSEQ multiplex PCR, and its TCRdb copy is limited to in-frame clones, with some not included. The profile covers some 900,000 clones, with more than 75% appearing a single time and over 1.3% taken by the ten largest. The sample was memory CD4+ T cells sorted from blood. These receptor sequences come from a man between 18 and 35 years old in good health. The CDR3 runs from the conserved cysteine through the conserved F or W. Each record gives: V gene, clone size, D gene, J gene, CDR3 DNA, CDR3 protein. D genes are given only for firm matches. Not all rows give a size; the values are once, few, many and, for expanded clones, a class.

TRBV5-1,-,-,TRBJ2-3,TGCGCCAGCAGCTTGGGGGCTAGCGCAGATACGCAGTATTTT,CASSLGASADTQYF
TRBV27,few,-,TRBJ2-7,TGTGCCTCGAGTGGGGGGAGAGCCTACGAGCAGTACTTC,CASSGGRAYEQYF
TRBV10-2,-,-,TRBJ2-7,TGCGCCAGCAATAAAGGGCGGGATAGCTCCTACGAGCAGTACTTC,CASNKGRDSSYEQYF
TRBV5-1,-,-,TRBJ1-2,TGCGCCAGCAGCTTGGCTGGACAGCTCCCAATATTCTATGGCTACACCTTC,CASSLAGQLPIFYGYTF
TRBV18,-,-,TRBJ2-1,TGTGCCAGCTCAGCCCTTGCGGAGGGCCCCAGGTTCTTC,CASSALAEGPRFF
TRBV19,many,TRBD1,TRBJ1-2,TGTGCCAGTACGATGGGGGGGACAGACTATGGCTACACCTTC,CASTMGGTDYGYTF
TRBV7-9,-,-,TRBJ2-7,TGTGCCAGCAGCTTTTGGGACCTAGAATACTACGAGCAGTACTTC,CASSFWDLEYYEQYF
TRBV2,-,-,TRBJ2-7,TGTGCCAGCAGTGTGGGAGGCACAGGGTCTAAGCAGTACTTC,CASSVGGTGSKQYF
TRBV5-1,-,-,TRBJ1-1,TGCGCCAGCAGCTTAGCAATTACGAACACTGAAGCTTTCTTT,CASSLAITNTEAFF
TRBV14,-,-,TRBJ1-3,TGTGCCAGCAGCCAAGCGGTGAAAGCTGGAAACACCATATATTTT,CASSQAVKAGNTIYF
TRBV4-1,-,-,TRBJ2-6,TGCGCCAGCAGCCAAGGTTGGACTGGGGCCAACGTCCTGACTTTC,CASSQGWTGANVLTF
TRBV15,-,-,TRBJ2-3,TGTGCCACCAGCAGATTACAGGGACGTACGCAGTATTTT,CATSRLQGRTQYF
TRBV19,-,TRBD2,TRBJ2-3,TGTGCCAGTAACCCATCTAGCGGAGGAGATACGCAGTATTTT,CASNPSSGGDTQYF
TRBV5-1,-,-,TRBJ1-1,TGCGCCAGCAGCTTCATCCCGGGGGACACTGAAGCTTTCTTT,CASSFIPGDTEAFF
TRBV7-8,-,-,TRBJ1-5,TGTGCCAGCAGCTTAGCGGGAGGGCAGCCCCAGCATTTT,CASSLAGGQPQHF
TRBV30,-,-,TRBJ2-7,TGTGCCTGGAGTCAAGGGGGAGTGGGAGAGCAGTACTTC,CAWSQGGVGEQYF
TRBV7-2,-,-,TRBJ2-1,TGTGCCAGCAGCTTGGAGGGACGGTCCTACAATGAGCAGTTCTTC,CASSLEGRSYNEQFF
TRBV2,many,-,TRBJ2-5,TGTGCCAGCAGTGCGGTACTCCAAGAGACCCAGTACTTC,CASSAVLQETQYF
TRBV6-6,-,TRBD2,TRBJ2-5,TGTGCCAGCAGTTACGGACTAGCGTTAGAGACCCAGTACTTC,CASSYGLALETQYF